The 5 T cell receptor beta chains given below trace back to one sample, sequenced in a study of T-cell memory formation after mild COVID-19. One entry per CDR3 protein, called by TCRdb with MiXCR from the 5' RACE reads. The top ten hold less than 15% of the sample, which has roughly 150,000 distinct CDR3 sequences, about 14% seen once. The source material was PBMCs or a T cell subset sorted from them (not recorded which). The receptors stem from an adult woman who had mild COVID-19 (a few samples of this study predate the infection). Cell type and time point are not known.

The CDR3 region has the DNA TGTGCCAGCAGCTCCACTAGCGGGAGCTCCTACGAGCAGTACTTC. Residues: CASSSTSGSSYEQYF. V is TRBV6-2 or TRBV6-3 and J is TRBJ2-7, with 11 bases fitting TRBD2. V lost 6 bases and J lost 0; bases outside the gene matches: 4. The CDR3 sequence is 15 residues long. CDR1 MNHEY and CDR2 SVGEGT come from the germline V gene.

CDR3 sequence: CASSQLIGQELNYGYTF. CDR3 nucleotide sequence: TGCGCCAGCAGCCAACTAATAGGACAGGAACTTAACTATGGCTACACCTTC. The rearrangement uses TRBV4-1 and TRBJ1-2, with 7 bases matching TRBD1. The CDR3 has 17 amino acids. Germline CDR1 is MGHRA and CDR2 is YSYEKL. The ends lost 2 bases at V and 1 base at J; junction bases unmatched: 10.

This chain joins TRBV5-1 and TRBJ2-1, with D unresolved. The germline V gene has CDR1 SGHRS and CDR2 YFSETQ. The CDR3 sequence is 15 residues long. V lost 3 bases and J 6 bases, leaving 16 bases between the germline ends. This CDR3 reads CASSSSIAIGNEQFF. For the CDR3, the DNA is TGCGCCAGCAGCTCAAGTATAGCAATTGGCAATGAGCAGTTCTTC. Complete variable domain (other parts from reference TRBV5-1 and TRBJ2-1): KAGVTQTPRYLIKTRGQQVTLSCSPISGHRSVSWYQQTPGQGLQFLFEYFSETQRNKGNFPGRFSGRQFSNSRSEMNVSTLELGDSALYLCASSSSIAIGNEQFFGPGTRLTVL.

V and J are TRBV7-9 and TRBJ2-7; 8 positions match TRBD2. This CDR3 has 15 residues. Trimming removed 8 bases from V and 4 bases from J; junction bases left unmatched: 13. CDR1 is SEHNR, CDR2 FQNEAQ, per germline (reference sequence). The CDR3 coding sequence is TGTGCCAGCGCCCGGGGCGGGGCTAGCGGGTACGAGCAGTACTTC. Its translation: CASARGGASGYEQYF.

The genes are TRBV2 and TRBJ1-1; D might be TRBD1 (5 bases). CDR3 length: 15 residues. Germline CDR1 SNHLY, CDR2 FYNNEI. V lost 10 bases, J lost 7 bases, and 25 bases lay in between. CDR3 sequence: CAMQSEQVLPIEAFF. In DNA form, the CDR3 reads TGTGCCATGCAAAGTGAACAGGTTTTACCTATTGAAGCTTTCTTT.